Following are 10 T cell receptor beta chains from one sample sequenced in a study of shared clonotypes between healthy human individuals. Clones were sequenced by immunoSEQ multiplex PCR, and TCRdb holds only the in-frame ones, with some missing. The table shows around 100,000 clones, with around two thirds occurring only once. Material: memory CD8+ T cells sorted from blood. Subset here: CD45RO+ cells pooled with CCR7-negative TemRA cells. The origin of the receptors is a woman in her twenties or thirties in good health.

V is TRBV7-9 and J is TRBJ2-7, with 9 nucleotides matching TRBD1. CDR1 and CDR2 (germline): SEHNR, FQNEAQ (reference sequence). This CDR3 spans 14 amino acids. Trimming cost V 6 bases and J 5 bases; bases outside gene matches: 8. The CDR3 region has the DNA TGTGCCAGCAGTCTCACACAGGGGGCTGACGAGCAGTACTTC. Protein product: CASSLTQGADEQYF.

This sequence joins TRBV28 and TRBJ2-7, with TRBD1 matching over 7 bases. With 7 bases clipped from V and 5 bases from J, the junction kept 17 bases outside the gene matches. Germline V gene data show CDR1 as MDHEN and CDR2 as SYDVKM. This CDR3 region has 16 residues. This CDR3 reads CASNTVRTGAFDEQYF. CDR3 coding DNA: TGTGCCAGCAATACCGTCAGAACAGGGGCCTTTGACGAGCAGTACTTC.

The gene calls are TRBV23-1 and TRBJ2-3; D not resolved. TRBV23-1 is reported as an ORF; its role is uncertain. Trimming pared 3 bases from V and 6 bases from J, leaving 16 bases between. The CDR3 loop spans 15 amino acids. This CDR3 is CASSHGTGGADTQYF. The CDR3, as DNA: TGCGCCAGCAGTCATGGAACGGGTGGAGCGGATACGCAGTATTTT.

The rearrangement links TRBV28 to TRBJ2-7; D unclear. With 6 bases removed from V and 2 bases from J, the gap between germline ends came to 26 bases. Per the germline V gene, CDR1 is MDHEN and CDR2 is SYDVKM. The CDR3 has 18 residues. Here the CDR3 reads CASSPATTHPWWAYEQYF. The CDR3 bases are TGTGCCAGCAGCCCTGCCACAACCCACCCGTGGTGGGCCTACGAGCAGTACTTC.

This clone was counted only a few times. The chain carries TRBV10-3 and TRBJ2-1; D is possibly TRBD2 (5 bases). The CDR3 runs to 14 residues. V was cut by 2 bases and J by 5 bases, with 10 bases left in between. CDR1 and CDR2 (germline): ENHRY, SYGVKD. The CDR3 sequence is CAISEGRDHNEQFF. Written as DNA, the CDR3 is TGTGCCATCAGTGAGGGACGGGATCACAATGAGCAGTTCTTC.

This chain connects TRBV7-9 to TRBJ1-5; 7 bases are shared with TRBD1. The ends lost 4 bases at V and 6 bases at J; junction bases unmatched: 15. This CDR3 region has 17 residues. Germline V lookup: CDR1 SEHNR, CDR2 FQNEAQ (reference sequence). DNA of the CDR3: TGTGCCAGCAGCTCCATACTCGAGACAGGGTCCGGTCAGCCCCAGCATTTT. Protein: CASSSILETGSGQPQHF.

Points on this clone: At the DNA level, this CDR3 is encoded by other sequences in the same sample as well. J is TRBJ2-7 and V is TRBV29-1; a weak D match, TRBD1 (6 bases). Trimming shortened V by 4 bases and J by 0 bases, and 10 bases separated the two germline ends. The V gene's germline CDR1 is SQVTM and CDR2 ANQGSEA. This CDR3 has 13 amino acids. CDR3 residues: CSVAGQTSYEQYF. For the CDR3, the DNA is TGCAGCGTTGCAGGACAGACCTCCTACGAGCAGTACTTC.

This sequence joins TRBV6-4 and TRBJ2-1; no definite D call. Trimming took off 0 bases at V and 5 bases at J, with 8 bases between the two ends. This CDR3 contains 14 residues. The germline V gene has CDR1 MRHNA and CDR2 SNTAGT. The CDR3 loop reads CASSDSLYNNEQFF. The CDR3 nucleotides are TGTGCCAGCAGTGACTCCCTCTACAACAATGAGCAGTTCTTC.

This chain links TRBV2 with TRBJ1-5; tentative D call: TRBD1 (6 bases). CDR3 length: 18 amino acids. Trimming removed 0 bases at V and 3 bases at J, with 18 bases between. CDR1 is SNHLY, CDR2 FYNNEI, per germline. CDR3 in amino acids: CASSEARRLRGNNQPQHF. Here the CDR3 DNA reads TGTGCCAGCAGTGAAGCTAGACGGCTCAGGGGAAACAATCAGCCCCAGCATTTT.

The chain employs TRBV6-1 and TRBJ1-5; TRBD1 is a possible D gene (5 bases). Trimming removed 1 base from V and 7 bases from J, with 17 bases in between. The germline CDR1 and CDR2 sequences are MNHNS and SASEGT. This CDR3 is 16 amino acids long. The CDR3 DNA reads as TGTGCCAGCAGTGAAGGGGGGTCGGCGCATTTCCAGCCCCAGCATTTT. Translation gives CASSEGGSAHFQPQHF.